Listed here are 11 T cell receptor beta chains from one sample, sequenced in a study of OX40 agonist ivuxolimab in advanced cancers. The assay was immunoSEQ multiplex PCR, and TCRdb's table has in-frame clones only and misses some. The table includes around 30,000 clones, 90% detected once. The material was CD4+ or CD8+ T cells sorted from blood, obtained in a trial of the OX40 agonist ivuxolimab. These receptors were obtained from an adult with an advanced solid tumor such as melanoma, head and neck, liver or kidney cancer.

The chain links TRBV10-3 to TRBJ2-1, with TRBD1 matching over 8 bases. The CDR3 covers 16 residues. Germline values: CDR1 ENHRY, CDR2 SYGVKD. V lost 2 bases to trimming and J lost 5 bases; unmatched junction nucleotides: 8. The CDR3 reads CAISEVTGGDNNEQFF. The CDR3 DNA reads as TGTGCCATCAGTGAGGTAACAGGGGGAGACAACAATGAGCAGTTCTTC.

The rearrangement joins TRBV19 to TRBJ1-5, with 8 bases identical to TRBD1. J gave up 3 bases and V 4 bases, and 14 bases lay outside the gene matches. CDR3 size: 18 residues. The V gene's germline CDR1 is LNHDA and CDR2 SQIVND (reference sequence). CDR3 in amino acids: CASSTETFSDRDNQPQHF. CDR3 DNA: TGTGCCAGTAGTACAGAAACTTTTTCGGACAGGGACAATCAGCCCCAGCATTTT.

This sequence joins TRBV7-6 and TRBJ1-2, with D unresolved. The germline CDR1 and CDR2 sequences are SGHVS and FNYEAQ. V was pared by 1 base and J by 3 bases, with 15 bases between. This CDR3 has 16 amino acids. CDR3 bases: TGTGCCAGCAGCTTAGGAGGTCGGCAAGAGGACTATGGCTACACCTTC. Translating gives CASSLGGRQEDYGYTF. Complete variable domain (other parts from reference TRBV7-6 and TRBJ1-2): GAGVSQSPRYKVTKRGQDVALRCDPISGHVSLYWYRQALGQGPEFLTYFNYEAQQDKSGLPNDRFSAERPEGSISTLTIQRTEQRDSAMYRCASSLGGRQEDYGYTFGSGTRLTVV.

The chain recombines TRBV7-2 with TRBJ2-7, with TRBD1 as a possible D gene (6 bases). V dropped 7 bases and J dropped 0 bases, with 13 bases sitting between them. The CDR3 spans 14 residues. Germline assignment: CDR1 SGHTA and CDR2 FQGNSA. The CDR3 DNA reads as TGTGCCAGCAACAAAGACAGGAGCTCCTACGAGCAGTACTTC. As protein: CASNKDRSSYEQYF.

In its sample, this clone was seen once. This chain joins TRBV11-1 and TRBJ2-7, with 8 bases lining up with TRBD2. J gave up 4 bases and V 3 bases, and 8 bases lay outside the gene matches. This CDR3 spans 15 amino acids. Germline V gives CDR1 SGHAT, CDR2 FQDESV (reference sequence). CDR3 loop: CASSFVPSGSYEQYF. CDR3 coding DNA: TGTGCCAGCAGCTTCGTGCCCAGCGGGAGTTACGAGCAGTACTTC.

The CDR3 is CASSLGGGLADEQYF. The CDR3 DNA follows: TGTGCCAGCAGCTTAGGAGGGGGACTAGCGGACGAGCAGTACTTC. This sequence joins TRBV7-9 and TRBJ2-7, with 11 bases that match TRBD2. CDR1 and CDR2 from the germline V gene are SEHNR and FQNEAQ (reference sequence). V was clipped by 1 base and J by 5 bases; unmatched bases: 4. The CDR3 has 15 residues. The entire variable domain, with the rest obtained from reference TRBV7-9 and TRBJ2-7, is as follows: DTGVSQNPRHKITKRGQNVTFRCDPISEHNRLYWYRQTLGQGPEFLTYFQNEAQLEKSRLLSDRFSAERPKGSFSTLEIQRTEQGDSAMYLCASSLGGGLADEQYFGPGTRLTVT.

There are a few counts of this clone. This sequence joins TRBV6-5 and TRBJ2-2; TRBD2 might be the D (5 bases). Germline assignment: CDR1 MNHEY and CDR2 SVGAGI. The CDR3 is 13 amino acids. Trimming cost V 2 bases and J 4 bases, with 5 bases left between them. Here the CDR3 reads CASSYRGTGELFF. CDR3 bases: TGTGCCAGCAGTTACCGGGGCACCGGGGAGCTGTTTTTT.

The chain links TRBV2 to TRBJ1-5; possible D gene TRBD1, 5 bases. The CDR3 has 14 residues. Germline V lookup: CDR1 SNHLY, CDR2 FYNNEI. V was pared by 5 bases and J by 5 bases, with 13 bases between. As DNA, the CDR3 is TGTGCCAGCAGTTTACCAGGGAGGTATCAGCCCCAGCATTTT. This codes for CASSLPGRYQPQHF. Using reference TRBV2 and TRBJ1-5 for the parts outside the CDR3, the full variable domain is EPEVTQTPSHQVTQMGQEVILRCVPISNHLYFYWYRQILGQKVEFLVSFYNNEISEKSEIFDDQFSVERPDGSNFTLKIRSTKLEDSAMYFCASSLPGRYQPQHFGDGTRLSIL.

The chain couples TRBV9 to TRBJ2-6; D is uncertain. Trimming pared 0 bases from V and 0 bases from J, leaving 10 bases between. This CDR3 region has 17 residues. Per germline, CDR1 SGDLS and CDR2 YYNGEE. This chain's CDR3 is CASSVAFRVSGANVLTF. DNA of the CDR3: TGTGCCAGCAGCGTAGCATTTAGGGTCTCTGGGGCCAACGTCCTGACTTTC.

The CDR3 DNA is TGTGCCAGCAGCGTAGGGACAGGGCCCTACGAGCAGTACTTC. It translates to CASSVGTGPYEQYF. The chain combines TRBV9 with TRBJ2-7, with TRBD1 matching over 8 bases. The CDR3 loop spans 14 amino acids. Losses at the gene ends were 0 bases for V and 2 bases for J; bases not matched to a gene: 1. Looked up from germline, CDR1 is SGDLS and CDR2 is YYNGEE.

This CDR3 reads CASSYSSYLNYEQYF. The CDR3 DNA reads TGTGCCAGCAGTTACTCTTCGTACCTAAACTACGAGCAGTACTTC. The gene calls are TRBV6-5 and TRBJ2-7; no clear D. Per germline, CDR1 MNHEY and CDR2 SVGAGI. Trimming left V 0 bases short and J 3 bases short, with 12 bases between. The CDR3 extends over 15 amino acids.